This T cell receptor (beta chain) was identified in a study of control samples from healthy donors and cancer patients (dated by TCRdb to the early 2020s). Library construction relied on the immunoSEQ multiplex PCR assay. As stored in TCRdb, this immuneACCESS dataset retains in-frame rearrangements with V and J assigned. A fraction of the clones does not appear; measured against another copy, unresolved V genes explain less than half of the discrepancy, and the remainder lacks a known reason. This sample is represented by 260,000 or so clones; almost 85% of them were singletons. The ten largest clones take up about an eighth of the sample. Taken from the germline V gene, the CDR1 and CDR2 loops are SGHDT and YYEEEE. Relative to germline, V is 5 bases shorter and J is 6 bases shorter, with 15 bases between their ends. The CDR3 runs 13 amino acids, cysteine and phenylalanine included. The kept DNA is CDR3 alone, 39 bases in frame from the first base.

On this clone itself: No cognate antigen has been identified for it. The record has no base qualities; no much larger clone is one base away.

The receptor chain draws on TRBV5-6 and TRBJ2-7; the D gene lacks a confident call. The specimen sequenced was PBMCs. The receptor's source is a woman aged 60-75 years with lung cancer. The CDR3 sequence is CASSLIDGPEQYF. The DNA sequence follows: TGTGCCAGCAGTTTGATAGACGGCCCCGAGCAGTACTTC. The variable domain in full, with residues beyond the CDR3 obtained from the reference TRBV5-6 and TRBJ2-7 genes, is DAGVTQSPTHLIKTRGQQVTLRCSPKSGHDTVSWYQQALGQGPQFIFQYYEEEERQRGNFPDRFSGHQFPNYSSELNVNALLLGDSALYLCASSLIDGPEQYFGPGTRLTVT.